These T cell receptor beta chains were read from a single sample in a study of cytomegalovirus exposure and HLA in healthy donors. Libraries were prepared by immunoSEQ multiplex PCR; TCRdb keeps only in-frame clonotypes and omits some of them. The profile shows 150,000 or so clones, roughly 81% of them singletons. The sequenced material came from PBMCs. These TCRs come from a woman aged 18-30 years in good health and CMV-seropositive. The CDR3 runs from the conserved cysteine through the conserved F or W. D genes are given only for firm matches. Clone sizes are given selectively: once, few, many, or a class where the clone is expanded.

clone_size d_call j_call v_call cdr3_aa cdr3_nt
NA NA TRBJ1-2 TRBV28 CASSPQKSPNYGYTF TGTGCCAGCAGTCCCCAGAAGTCCCCTAACTATGGCTACACCTTC
NA NA TRBJ1-1 TRBV9 CASSVATGRTEAFF TGTGCCAGCAGCGTAGCTACAGGGCGGACTGAAGCTTTCTTT
once TRBD1 TRBJ2-7 TRBV30 CAWSTGQGAYEQYF TGTGCCTGGAGTACGGGACAGGGGGCTTACGAGCAGTACTTC
NA NA TRBJ2-3 TRBV7-9 CASSHSDRPSTDTQYF TGTGCCAGCAGCCACTCAGACAGGCCTAGCACAGATACGCAGTATTTT
NA TRBD1 TRBJ1-5 TRBV19 CASSIGPGQGRLSNQPQHF TGTGCCAGTAGTATAGGTCCGGGACAGGGACGCTTAAGCAATCAGCCCCAGCATTTT
NA NA TRBJ2-3 TRBV6-6 CASSSSADTQYF TGTGCCAGCAGCTCTAGCGCAGATACGCAGTATTTT
NA NA TRBJ1-6 TRBV7-2 CASSLERTFNSPLHF TGTGCCAGCAGCTTAGAGCGCACTTTTAATTCACCCCTCCACTTT
NA NA TRBJ1-1 TRBV25-1 CASSEAGRTEAFF TGTGCCAGCAGTGAAGCAGGTAGGACTGAAGCTTTCTTT
NA NA TRBJ2-5 TRBV5-1 CASKKGGQGQETQYF TGCGCCAGCAAAAAAGGTGGGCAGGGGCAAGAGACCCAGTACTTC
NA NA TRBJ1-6 TRBV9 CASSVGAVNSPLHF TGTGCCAGCAGCGTAGGGGCCGTTAATTCACCCCTCCACTTT
NA TRBD2 TRBJ2-5 TRBV7-2 CASSSPGTSEYGDQYF TGTGCCAGCAGCTCGCCCGGGACTAGCGAGTATGGGGACCAGTACTTC
once TRBD2 TRBJ2-2 TRBV7-3 CASSLDPIAGGSGELFF TGTGCCAGCAGCTTAGACCCTATAGCGGGGGGTTCCGGGGAGCTGTTTTTT
NA TRBD1 TRBJ1-1 TRBV7-2 CASSPRGWGRWEAFF TGTGCCAGCAGCCCCAGGGGGTGGGGTAGGTGGGAAGCTTTCTTT
NA NA TRBJ2-5 TRBV23-1 CASSIPRETQYF TGCGCCAGCAGTATCCCCCGGGAGACCCAGTACTTC
once TRBD1 TRBJ1-2 TRBV7-8 CASSLSTGEDLGYTF TGTGCCAGCAGCCTCTCGACAGGGGAGGATTTAGGCTACACCTTC
NA NA TRBJ2-2 TRBV7-8 CARLGEPGELFF TGTGCCAGACTCGGGGAGCCCGGGGAGCTGTTTTTT
NA TRBD1 TRBJ2-7 TRBV7-9 CASSPRDRDTYEQYF TGTGCCAGCAGCCCCCGGGACAGGGATACCTACGAGCAGTACTTC
NA NA TRBJ1-3 TRBV21-1 CASSIRGNPGNTIYF TGTGCCAGCAGCATTAGGGGTAACCCTGGAAACACCATATATTTT
NA NA TRBJ2-7 TRBV20-1 CSARPVYEQYF TGCAGTGCTAGACCAGTCTACGAGCAGTACTTC
NA NA TRBJ1-6 TRBV9 CASSTRLGGNSPLHF TGTGCCAGCAGCACCAGATTGGGGGGGAATTCACCCCTCCACTTT
NA NA TRBJ1-4 TRBV19 CASSWAGPTNEKLFF TGTGCCAGTAGTTGGGCAGGGCCAACTAATGAAAAACTGTTTTTT
NA TRBD1 TRBJ2-3 TRBV10-3 CAISPPGQGTDTQYF TGTGCCATCAGCCCTCCGGGACAGGGGACAGATACGCAGTATTTT
few NA TRBJ1-3 TRBV5-4 CASSLGGQASSGNTIYF TGTGCCAGCAGCTTGGGAGGGCAGGCGAGCTCTGGAAACACCATATATTTT
NA TRBD1 TRBJ2-7 TRBV15 CATTLGTAYEQYF TGTGCCACCACCTTAGGGACAGCCTACGAGCAGTACTTC
NA TRBD1 TRBJ2-7 TRBV19 CASSIDVAGGYEQYF TGTGCCAGTAGTATAGATGTGGCAGGGGGCTACGAGCAGTACTTC
NA TRBD1 TRBJ1-2 TRBV5-1 CASSLPGQGHGYTF TGCGCCAGCAGCTTACCGGGACAGGGACATGGCTACACCTTC
NA NA TRBJ1-2 TRBV25-1 CASSEFPGEIHGYTF TGTGCCAGCAGTGAATTTCCAGGGGAGATTCATGGCTACACCTTC
NA TRBD1 TRBJ1-1 TRBV29-1 CSVELGQRNTEAFF TGCAGCGTTGAACTGGGACAGCGGAACACTGAAGCTTTCTTT
once TRBD1 TRBJ2-3 TRBV29-1 CSDTGGITDTQYF TGCAGCGACACAGGGGGCATAACAGATACGCAGTATTTT
NA TRBD2 TRBJ2-1 TRBV14 CASSLLRGGLDEQFF TGTGCCAGCAGCCTACTTCGGGGGGGCCTGGATGAGCAGTTCTTC
NA NA TRBJ2-5 TRBV7-2 CASSLARLNVETQYF TGTGCCAGCAGCTTAGCGCGGCTTAATGTGGAGACCCAGTACTTC
NA NA TRBJ2-6 TRBV7-2 CASNLALSGANVLTF TGTGCCAGCAACCTCGCGTTGTCTGGGGCCAACGTCCTGACTTTC
few NA TRBJ1-1 TRBV2 CASLWPGGAEAFF TGTGCCAGCTTATGGCCCGGGGGGGCTGAAGCTTTCTTT
NA NA TRBJ1-2 TRBV27 CASRTAGWGGYTF TGTGCCAGCAGGACGGCGGGGTGGGGAGGCTACACCTTC
NA NA TRBJ1-4 TRBV5-1 CASSPEGSANEKLFF TGCGCCAGCAGCCCAGAGGGATCGGCTAATGAAAAACTGTTTTTT
NA NA TRBJ1-4 TRBV2 CASRRGATNEKLFF TGTGCCAGCAGGCGGGGAGCAACTAATGAAAAACTGTTTTTT
NA TRBD2 TRBJ2-3 TRBV29-1 CSAQSGLAGGFVYTQYF TGCAGCGCCCAGTCAGGACTAGCGGGGGGGTTTGTATATACGCAGTATTTT
NA TRBD2 TRBJ2-1 TRBV7-9 CSSSLGLGTSSYNEQFF TGTTCCAGCAGCTTGGGTCTCGGGACTAGCTCCTACAATGAGCAGTTCTTC
NA TRBD1 TRBJ2-5 TRBV7-9 CASSFAGTEETQYF TGTGCCAGCAGCTTCGCCGGGACAGAAGAGACCCAGTACTTC
few NA TRBJ1-4 TRBV19 CASSQGGYHATNEKLFF TGTGCCAGTAGTCAGGGAGGATACCATGCAACTAATGAAAAACTGTTTTTT
NA TRBD1 TRBJ1-1 TRBV6-1 CASSEGRGLVAFF TGTGCCAGCAGTGAGGGCAGGGGGCTTGTAGCTTTCTTT